This TCR beta chain is from a study of blood T cell repertoires in COVID-19. Sequenced by immunoSEQ multiplex PCR; TCRdb stores in-frame clones only, minus some. The table shows 160,000 or so clones, with approximately 82% occurring only once. This clone has just a few counts. This receptor was taken from a woman aged 45 to 65 with acute or convalescent COVID-19. Sample: peripheral blood.

The CDR3 DNA reads as TGTGCCAGTAGTATACTGGGGGCATATGGAAACACCATATATTTT. This sequence encodes CASSILGAYGNTIYF. The chain joins TRBV19 to TRBJ1-3, with a tentative D call TRBD1 (6 bases). The germline V and J ends were trimmed by 2 bases and 3 bases, with 11 bases remaining between them. CDR1 LNHDA and CDR2 SQIVND come from the germline V gene (reference sequence). This CDR3 contains 15 residues.